This TCR beta chain was captured in a study of cytomegalovirus exposure and HLA in healthy donors. The PCR used 60 Vbeta and 13 Jbeta primers. Profiled with immunoSEQ multiplex PCR; TCRdb holds only in-frame clones, not every one. The profile shows around 140,000 clones, less than 85% of them singletons. Each donor's status was that of a healthy bone marrow donor. The CDR3 runs to 15 residues. The J segment lost 2 bases and the V segment lost 7 bases, leaving 9 bases of the junction unmatched. In germline, CDR1 is SGHVS, CDR2 FQNEAQ. On this clone: Its antigen is undetermined.

General study results and limits: Using a false discovery rate of 0.05, a later analysis showed that 16,951 TCR beta sequences were associated with HLA alleles. Trimming of TCR beta V- and J-genes showed a link, identified in a later analysis, to a missense DCLRE1C variant.

Sequencing was carried out using PBMCs. The sequence derives from a man aged 35 to 55 in good health and CMV-seronegative. This chain uses TRBV7-8 with TRBJ2-3, with 7 bases lining up with TRBD1. The CDR3 region is CASTPGQSATDTQYF. The CDR3 coding sequence is TGTGCCAGCACCCCGGGACAGTCAGCCACAGATACGCAGTATTTT. Drawing the rest from reference TRBV7-8 and TRBJ2-3, the complete variable domain is GAGVSQSPRYKVAKRGQDVALRCDPISGHVSLFWYQQALGQGPEFLTYFQNEAQLDKSGLPSDRFFAERPEGSVSTLKIQRTQQEDSAVYLCASTPGQSATDTQYFGPGTRLTVL.